Each of the 7 T cell receptor beta chains below was sequenced from the same sample in a study of control samples from healthy donors and cancer patients. Some clones are missing from TCRdb's copy, which holds only in-frame ones; the method was immunoSEQ multiplex PCR. Of 110,000 or so clones in the sample, around 89% were seen once. What was sequenced was blood. These TCRs come from a woman between 45 and 65 years old in good health.

The chain links TRBV5-1 to TRBJ2-5; no clear D gene. Germline CDR1 SGHRS, CDR2 YFSETQ. V was clipped by 0 bases and J by 2 bases, with 11 bases between them. The CDR3 covers 15 residues. CDR3 in DNA: TGCGCCAGCAGCTTGGCCCGTCCGCCACAAGAGACCCAGTACTTC. Residues: CASSLARPPQETQYF. Full variable domain (missing parts from reference TRBV5-1 and TRBJ2-5): KAGVTQTPRYLIKTRGQQVTLSCSPISGHRSVSWYQQTPGQGLQFLFEYFSETQRNKGNFPGRFSGRQFSNSRSEMNVSTLELGDSALYLCASSLARPPQETQYFGPGTRLLVL.

V and J are TRBV9 and TRBJ2-1, with a tentative D call TRBD2 (5 bases). The CDR3 has 12 residues. V lost 6 bases to trimming and J lost 6 bases, with 10 bases between them. Germline CDR1 is SGDLS and CDR2 is YYNGEE. In DNA, the CDR3 is TGTGCCAGCAACTTAACTAGCAATGAGCAGTTCTTC. Protein product: CASNLTSNEQFF.

The V call is TRBV7-2, the J call TRBJ1-3, with D unclear. This CDR3 contains 15 residues. Trimming left V 5 bases short and J 2 bases short, with 13 bases between. Germline V gene data show CDR1 as SGHTA and CDR2 as FQGNSA. CDR3 DNA sequence: TGTGCCAGCAGCGGTGACCGTTTCGCTGGAAACACCATATATTTT. Translating it yields CASSGDRFAGNTIYF.

The CDR3 here is CASSYQGGGGSPLHF. DNA for the CDR3: TGTGCCAGCAGTTACCAGGGGGGTGGTGGTTCACCCCTCCACTTT. The chain has TRBV6-5 and TRBJ1-6, with 7 bases lining up with TRBD1. CDR3 length: 15 residues. J was trimmed by 9 bases and V by 2 bases; bases with no gene match: 7. Germline CDR1 reads MNHEY; CDR2 reads SVGAGI.

This chain uses TRBV18 with TRBJ1-5; D possibly corresponds to TRBD1 (5 bases). The CDR3 runs 16 residues. In germline, CDR1 is KGHSH, CDR2 LQKENI. V was shortened by 2 bases and J by 2 bases, with 13 bases between the two germline ends. In DNA form, the CDR3 reads TGTGCCAGCTCACCAGGGGGGGGAGGAGGCAATCAGCCCCAGCATTTT. This encodes CASSPGGGGGNQPQHF.

The chain combines TRBV4-2 with TRBJ2-3; 8 bases match TRBD2. The V segment lost 2 bases and the J segment 0 bases; nucleotides outside the gene matches: 4. CDR1 is LGHNA and CDR2 is YNFKEQ in the germline V gene. The CDR3 is made up of 16 amino acids. CDR3 DNA sequence: TGTGCCAGCAGCCAAACAACGGGGGGGAGCACAGATACGCAGTATTTT. The encoded protein is CASSQTTGGSTDTQYF.

This clone was counted a few times. The V and J genes are TRBV7-3 and TRBJ2-1, with 10 bases lining up with TRBD2. CDR1 and CDR2 from the germline V gene are SGHTA and FQGTGA. The CDR3 spans 16 residues. Trimming took 5 bases from V and 4 from J; bases not matched to a gene: 8. The CDR3 nucleotides are TGTGCCAGCAGCAGTTCTAGCGGGAGAATGTACAATGAGCAGTTCTTC. Amino acids: CASSSSSGRMYNEQFF.